These T cell receptor beta chains were read from a single sample in a study of shared clonotypes between healthy human individuals. Only in-frame clones appear in the TCRdb table, and some are missing; sequencing was by immunoSEQ multiplex PCR. The table records some 2.4 million clones, 80% to 95% of them present only once. Sequenced material: naive CD4+ T cells from PBMCs. All receptors derive from a man younger than 30 in good health. Some clones in this sample may be carry-over from other donors' samples. Each CDR3 is given with its conserved first and last residue.

TRBV6-9	CASSSQVGEQYF
TRBV18	CASSPMTGLEGEQYF
TRBV27	CASSKAGIQTQYF
TRBV7-9	CASSSGEGNTIYF
TRBV21-1	CASRDSRKETQYF
TRBV7-9	CASSSLAGVNTGELFF
TRBV25-1	CASSEGQGRYGYTF
TRBV6-5	CASSRRERGGTIYF
TRBV28	CASRTGGKEKLFF
TRBV15	CATSREPTSWNSEQYF
TRBV2	CASSEPTDRSSLKGYEQYF
TRBV2	CASREVTRRGWGTEAFF
TRBV19	CASNAEGEQYF
TRBV28	CASRIQGLNEKLFF
TRBV5-1	CASSDPVSTDTQYF
TRBV6-5	CASSYDGHLGGGYTF
TRBV5-8	CASSFWVNEAFF